Below, one T cell receptor beta chain is given with its context. Original processing methods: Amplification from reference gene primers served as the basis for estimated nucleated cell counts. Produced via immunoSEQ multiplex PCR; TCRdb's table is partial and in-frame only. V and J calls and clone size are copied from that table; D and trimming were computed from the DNA. This sample yields 140,000 to 150,000 clones, of which around four fifths are seen a single time; around 5% belongs to the top ten. The data were taken from a study of blood T cell repertoires in COVID-19. The wider study: Some COVID-19 samples were acute and others convalescent; all came from the United States, Italy and Spain. T cells, B-cell-depleted T cells, or PBMCs provided the cDNA or gDNA that served as material.

Trimming shortened V by 0 bases and J by 0 bases, and 11 bases separated the two germline ends. Germline CDR1 LGHDT, CDR2 YNNKEL (reference sequence). This CDR3 region has 17 residues. The sequence came from a human donor in a cohort sampled during active COVID-19. The V gene is TRBV3-1 (or the pseudogene TRBV3-2), the J gene TRBJ2-2; possibly TRBD1 for D (6 bases). The material sequenced was peripheral blood. The CDR3 protein is CASSQDWDTSNTGELFF. The CDR3 bases are TGTGCCAGCAGCCAAGACTGGGACACCTCGAACACCGGGGAGCTGTTTTTT.